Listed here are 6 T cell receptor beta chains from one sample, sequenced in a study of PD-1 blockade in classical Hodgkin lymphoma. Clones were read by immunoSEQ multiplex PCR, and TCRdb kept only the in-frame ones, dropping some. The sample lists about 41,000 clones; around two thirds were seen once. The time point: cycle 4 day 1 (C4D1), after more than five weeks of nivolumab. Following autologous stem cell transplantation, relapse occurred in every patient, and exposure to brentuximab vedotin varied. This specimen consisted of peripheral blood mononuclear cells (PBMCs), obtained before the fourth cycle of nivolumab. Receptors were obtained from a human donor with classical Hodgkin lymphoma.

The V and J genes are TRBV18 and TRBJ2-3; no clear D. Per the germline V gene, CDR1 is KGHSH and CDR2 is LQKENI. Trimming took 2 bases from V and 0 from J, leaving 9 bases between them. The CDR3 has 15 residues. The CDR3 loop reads CASSPGHGSTDTQYF. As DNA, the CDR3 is TGTGCCAGCTCACCAGGCCACGGTAGCACAGATACGCAGTATTTT.

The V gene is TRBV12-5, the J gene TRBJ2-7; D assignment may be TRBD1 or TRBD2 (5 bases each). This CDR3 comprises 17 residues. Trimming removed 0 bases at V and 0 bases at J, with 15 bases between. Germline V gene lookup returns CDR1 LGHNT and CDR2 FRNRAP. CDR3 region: CASGLVLGVKGSYEQYF. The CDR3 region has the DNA TGTGCTAGTGGTTTGGTACTAGGGGTCAAGGGCTCCTACGAGCAGTACTTC.

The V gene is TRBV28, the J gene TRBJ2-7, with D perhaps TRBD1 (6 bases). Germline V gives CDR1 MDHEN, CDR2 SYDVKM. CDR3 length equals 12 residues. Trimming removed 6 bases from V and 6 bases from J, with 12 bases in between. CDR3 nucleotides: TGTGCCAGCAGGTCCATCAGGGGCGAGCAGTACTTC. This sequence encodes CASRSIRGEQYF.

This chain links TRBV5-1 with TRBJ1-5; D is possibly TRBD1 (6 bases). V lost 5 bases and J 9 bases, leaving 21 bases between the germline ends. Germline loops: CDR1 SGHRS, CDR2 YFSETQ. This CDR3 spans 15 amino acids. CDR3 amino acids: CASRDVPGALGPQHF. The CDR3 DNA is TGCGCCAGCAGGGACGTACCGGGGGCCCTGGGGCCCCAGCATTTT. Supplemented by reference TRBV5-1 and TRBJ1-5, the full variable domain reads KAGVTQTPRYLIKTRGQQVTLSCSPISGHRSVSWYQQTPGQGLQFLFEYFSETQRNKGNFPGRFSGRQFSNSRSEMNVSTLELGDSALYLCASRDVPGALGPQHFGDGTRLSIL.

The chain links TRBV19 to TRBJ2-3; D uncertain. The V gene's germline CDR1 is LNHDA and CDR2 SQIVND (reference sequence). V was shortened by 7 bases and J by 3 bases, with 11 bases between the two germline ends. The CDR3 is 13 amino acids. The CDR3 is CASKPVGTDTQYF. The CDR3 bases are TGTGCCAGTAAGCCGGTCGGGACAGATACGCAGTATTTT.

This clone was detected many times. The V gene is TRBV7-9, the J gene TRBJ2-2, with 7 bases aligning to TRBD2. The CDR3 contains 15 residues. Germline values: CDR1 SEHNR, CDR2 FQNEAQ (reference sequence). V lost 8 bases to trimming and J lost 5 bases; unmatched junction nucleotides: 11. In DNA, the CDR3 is TGTGCCAGCCGCACCCCAACTAGCGTGACCGGGGAGCTGTTTTTT. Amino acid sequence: CASRTPTSVTGELFF.